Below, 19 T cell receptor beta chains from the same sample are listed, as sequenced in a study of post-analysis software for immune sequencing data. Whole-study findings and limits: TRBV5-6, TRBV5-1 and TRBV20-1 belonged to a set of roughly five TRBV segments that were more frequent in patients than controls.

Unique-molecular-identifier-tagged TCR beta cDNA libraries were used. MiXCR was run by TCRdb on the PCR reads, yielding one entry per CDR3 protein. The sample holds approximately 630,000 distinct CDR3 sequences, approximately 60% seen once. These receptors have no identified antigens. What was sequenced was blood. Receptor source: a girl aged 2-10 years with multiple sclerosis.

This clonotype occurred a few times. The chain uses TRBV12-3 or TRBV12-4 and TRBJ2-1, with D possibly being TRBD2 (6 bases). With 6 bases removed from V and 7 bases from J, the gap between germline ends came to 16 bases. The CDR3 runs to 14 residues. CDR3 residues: CASSPALARNEQFF. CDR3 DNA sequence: TGTGCCAGCAGCCCCGCCCTAGCGAGGAATGAGCAGTTCTTC.

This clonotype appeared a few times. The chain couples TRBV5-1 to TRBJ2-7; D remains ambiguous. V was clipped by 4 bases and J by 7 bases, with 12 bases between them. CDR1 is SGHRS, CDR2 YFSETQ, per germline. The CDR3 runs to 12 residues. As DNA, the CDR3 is TGCGCCAGCAGCCGGTCTGGGTGGGAGCAGTACTTC. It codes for CASSRSGWEQYF. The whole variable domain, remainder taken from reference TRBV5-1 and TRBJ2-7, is KAGVTQTPRYLIKTRGQQVTLSCSPISGHRSVSWYQQTPGQGLQFLFEYFSETQRNKGNFPGRFSGRQFSNSRSEMNVSTLELGDSALYLCASSRSGWEQYFGPGTRLTVT.

The CDR3 DNA reads TGTGCCAGCAGCCAAACCAGGGGACTAGCGGGGGGTGGTCGCACAGATACGCAGTATTTT. Translation gives CASSQTRGLAGGGRTDTQYF. The chain has TRBV4-2 and TRBJ2-3; TRBD2 agrees at 15 bases. J was trimmed by 1 base and V by 2 bases; bases with no gene match: 10. CDR3 length: 20 amino acids. Per germline, CDR1 LGHNA and CDR2 YNFKEQ.

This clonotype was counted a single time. The CDR3 is CASSRLDTEAFF. The CDR3 region has the DNA TGTGCCAGCAGCCGACTCGACACTGAAGCTTTCTTT. This chain joins TRBV11-2 and TRBJ1-1; the D is unclear. Trimming cost V 5 bases and J 3 bases, with 7 bases left between them. This CDR3 comprises 12 residues. In germline, CDR1 is SGHAT, CDR2 FQNNGV.

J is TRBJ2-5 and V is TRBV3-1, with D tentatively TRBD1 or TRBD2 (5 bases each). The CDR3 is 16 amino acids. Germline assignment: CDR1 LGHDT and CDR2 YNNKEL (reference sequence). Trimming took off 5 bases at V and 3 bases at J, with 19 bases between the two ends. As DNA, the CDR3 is TGTGCCAGCAGCGCCCGTTCGGGGCTTACAGAAGAGACCCAGTACTTC. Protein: CASSARSGLTEETQYF.

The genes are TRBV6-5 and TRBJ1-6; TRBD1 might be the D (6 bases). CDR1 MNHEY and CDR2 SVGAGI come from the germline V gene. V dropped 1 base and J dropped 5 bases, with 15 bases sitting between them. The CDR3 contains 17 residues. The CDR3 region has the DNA TGTGCCAGCAGTTACTGGGGGGCCAGGGGTAATAATTCACCCCTCCACTTT. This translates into CASSYWGARGNNSPLHF.

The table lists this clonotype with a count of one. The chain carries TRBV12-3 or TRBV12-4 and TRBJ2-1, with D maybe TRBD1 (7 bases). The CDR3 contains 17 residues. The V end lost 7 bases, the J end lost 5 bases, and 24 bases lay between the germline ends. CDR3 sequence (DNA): TGTGCCAGCACTTTCTCCGCCCCGGGACAGCGGGACAATGAGCAGTTCTTC. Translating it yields CASTFSAPGQRDNEQFF.

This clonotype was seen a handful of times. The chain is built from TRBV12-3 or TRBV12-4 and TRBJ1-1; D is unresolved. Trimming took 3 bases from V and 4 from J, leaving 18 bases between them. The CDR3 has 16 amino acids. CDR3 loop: CASSLDGWSGPTEAFF. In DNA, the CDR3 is TGTGCCAGCAGTTTGGACGGCTGGAGTGGTCCCACTGAAGCTTTCTTT.

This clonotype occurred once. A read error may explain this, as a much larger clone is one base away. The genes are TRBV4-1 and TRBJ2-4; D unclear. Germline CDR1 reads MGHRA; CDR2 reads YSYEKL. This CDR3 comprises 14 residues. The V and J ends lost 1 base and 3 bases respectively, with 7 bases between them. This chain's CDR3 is CASSQGIGKNIQYF. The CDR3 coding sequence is TGCGCCAGCAGCCAAGGGATAGGCAAAAACATTCAGTACTTC.

The CDR3 sequence is CASSLGTRALDEQFF. CDR3 DNA: TGTGCCAGCAGCCTCGGGACTAGAGCTTTGGATGAGCAGTTCTTC. The chain couples TRBV7-9 to TRBJ2-1; the match to TRBD2 covers 8 bases. J was trimmed by 8 bases and V by 5 bases; bases with no gene match: 11. CDR1 SEHNR and CDR2 FQNEAQ come from the germline V gene (reference sequence). This CDR3 region has 15 residues.

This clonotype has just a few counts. The CDR3 nucleotides read TGTGCCAGCAGCCAGGGACAGTCGGGAAAACTGTTTTTT. Its translation: CASSQGQSGKLFF. The gene calls are TRBV3-1 and TRBJ1-4; 7 positions match TRBD1. Trimming removed 3 bases from V and 10 bases from J; junction bases left unmatched: 5. CDR1 is LGHDT and CDR2 is YNNKEL in the germline V gene (reference sequence). This CDR3 has 13 amino acids.

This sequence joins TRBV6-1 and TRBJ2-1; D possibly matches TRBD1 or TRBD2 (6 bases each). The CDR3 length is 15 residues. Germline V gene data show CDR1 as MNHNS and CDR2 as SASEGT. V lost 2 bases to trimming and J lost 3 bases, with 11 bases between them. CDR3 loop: CASSETGAYYNEQFF. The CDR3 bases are TGTGCCAGCAGTGAAACGGGGGCCTACTACAATGAGCAGTTCTTC.

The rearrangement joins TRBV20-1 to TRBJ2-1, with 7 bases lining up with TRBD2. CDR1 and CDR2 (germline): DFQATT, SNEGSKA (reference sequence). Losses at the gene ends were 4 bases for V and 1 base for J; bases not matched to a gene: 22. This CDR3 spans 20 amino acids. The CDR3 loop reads CSATLGPPLAAEGSYNEQFF. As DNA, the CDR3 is TGCAGTGCTACCTTGGGGCCCCCTCTAGCGGCAGAAGGTTCCTACAATGAGCAGTTCTTC.

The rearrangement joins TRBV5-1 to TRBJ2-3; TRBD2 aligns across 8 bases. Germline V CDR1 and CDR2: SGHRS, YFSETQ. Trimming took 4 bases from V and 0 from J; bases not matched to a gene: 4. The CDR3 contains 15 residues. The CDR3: CASSPSGSSTDTQYF. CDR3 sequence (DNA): TGCGCCAGCAGCCCTAGCGGGTCTAGCACAGATACGCAGTATTTT.

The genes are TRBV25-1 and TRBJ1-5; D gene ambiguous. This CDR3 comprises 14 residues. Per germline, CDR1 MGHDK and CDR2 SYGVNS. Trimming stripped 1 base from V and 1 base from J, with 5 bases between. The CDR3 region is CASSELLSNQPQHF. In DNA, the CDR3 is TGTGCCAGCAGTGAATTGTTAAGCAATCAGCCCCAGCATTTT.

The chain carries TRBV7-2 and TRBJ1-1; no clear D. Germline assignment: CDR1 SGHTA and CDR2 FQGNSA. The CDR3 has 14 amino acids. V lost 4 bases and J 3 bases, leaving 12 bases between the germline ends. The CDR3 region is CASSSVARHTEAFF. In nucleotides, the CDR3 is TGTGCCAGCAGCTCCGTCGCAAGGCACACTGAAGCTTTCTTT. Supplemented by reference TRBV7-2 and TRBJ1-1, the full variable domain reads GAGVSQSPSNKVTEKGKDVELRCDPISGHTALYWYRQSLGQGLEFLIYFQGNSAPDKSGLPSDRFSAERTGGSVSTLTIQRTQQEDSAVYLCASSSVARHTEAFFGQGTRLTVV.

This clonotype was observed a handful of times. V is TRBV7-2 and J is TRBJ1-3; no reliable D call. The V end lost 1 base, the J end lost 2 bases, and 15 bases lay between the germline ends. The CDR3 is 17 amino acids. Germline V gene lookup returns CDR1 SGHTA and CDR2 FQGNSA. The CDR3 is CASSLETSPFTGNTIYF. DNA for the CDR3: TGTGCCAGCAGCTTAGAGACCAGCCCTTTCACTGGAAACACCATATATTTT. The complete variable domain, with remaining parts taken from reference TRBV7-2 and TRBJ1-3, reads GAGVSQSPSNKVTEKGKDVELRCDPISGHTALYWYRQSLGQGLEFLIYFQGNSAPDKSGLPSDRFSAERTGGSVSTLTIQRTQQEDSAVYLCASSLETSPFTGNTIYFGEGSWLTVV.

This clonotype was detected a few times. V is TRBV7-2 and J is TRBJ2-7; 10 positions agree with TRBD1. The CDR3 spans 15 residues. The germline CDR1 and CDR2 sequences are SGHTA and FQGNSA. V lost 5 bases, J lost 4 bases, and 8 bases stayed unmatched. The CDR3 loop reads CASSKRTGGGYEQYF. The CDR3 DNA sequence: TGTGCCAGCAGCAAACGGACAGGGGGTGGGTACGAGCAGTACTTC.

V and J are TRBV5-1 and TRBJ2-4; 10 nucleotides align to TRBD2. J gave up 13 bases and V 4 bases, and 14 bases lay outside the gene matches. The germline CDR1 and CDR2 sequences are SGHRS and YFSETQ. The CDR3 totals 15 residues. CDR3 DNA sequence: TGCGCCAGCAGCGCCCTCACTAGCGGGGCACGGGAGCAGTACTTC. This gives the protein CASSALTSGAREQYF.